Each of the 30 T cell receptor beta chains below was sequenced from the same sample in a study of metastatic and nonmetastatic thyroid tumors. The entire patient cohort was treatment-naive prior to thyroid surgery. TCRdb re-called clones via MiXCR from the PCR reads. The sample has 24,000 or so clones, 22% seen once; the top ten hold 10% to 15%. The sequencing input was tumor tissue. The receptor set was obtained from a female donor with papillary thyroid cancer or a benign thyroid nodule (not recorded which). Some clones in this sample may be carry-over from other donors' samples.

This clone is labeled as medium-sized. CDR3 DNA: TGCAGTGGTAAATCAGACCGAGGGATGAACACTGAAGCTTTCTTT. It encodes CSGKSDRGMNTEAFF. The rearrangement uses TRBV20-1 and TRBJ1-1, with D uncertain. Germline CDR1 DFQATT, CDR2 SNEGSKA (reference sequence). V lost 7 bases, J lost 0 bases, and 18 bases lay in between. This CDR3 comprises 15 residues.

The chain combines TRBV20-1 with TRBJ2-1; 7 bases align to TRBD2. V trimming: 7 bases; J trimming: 12 bases; junction bases outside the gene matches: 15. This CDR3 region has 13 residues. Germline lookup yields CDR1 DFQATT and CDR2 SNEGSKA (reference sequence). CDR3 DNA: TGCAGTGGCCCGGGGCTAGCGGTAGGCGGGCAGTTCTTC. The encoded protein is CSGPGLAVGGQFF.

The chain has TRBV6-2 or TRBV6-3 and TRBJ1-2; 7 nucleotides agree with TRBD1. Germline V gene data show CDR1 as MNHEY and CDR2 as SVGEGT. The CDR3 loop spans 14 amino acids. Trimming removed 4 bases from V and 2 bases from J; junction bases left unmatched: 4. The CDR3 loop reads CASSFLTGNYGYTF. DNA for the CDR3: TGTGCCAGCAGTTTCCTGACAGGGAACTATGGCTACACCTTC.

This clone was detected ten times or more. The CDR3 spells CASRFGSRAGELFF. CDR3 nucleotide sequence: TGTGCCAGCCGCTTTGGTTCGAGGGCCGGGGAGCTGTTTTTT. The chain carries TRBV19 and TRBJ2-2, with D possibly TRBD2 on 5 matching bases. This CDR3 is built from 14 residues. CDR1 and CDR2 (germline): LNHDA, SQIVND (reference sequence). The V end was cut by 9 bases, the J end by 6 bases, with 17 bases between.

The chain carries TRBV19 and TRBJ2-5; 11 bases are a match to TRBD2. Germline CDR1 is LNHDA and CDR2 is SQIVND (reference sequence). This CDR3 region has 15 residues. Losses at the gene ends were 6 bases for V and 4 bases for J; bases not matched to a gene: 7. The CDR3 sequence: CASRGLLAGVETQYF. As DNA, the CDR3 is TGTGCCAGTAGAGGCCTACTAGCGGGAGTAGAGACCCAGTACTTC.

Of note for this clone: One junction end does not reproduce the germline sequence, and a read error may be involved. The V gene is TRBV5-4, the J gene TRBJ1-2, with 7 bases fitting TRBD1. This CDR3 has 13 amino acids. Germline CDR1 and CDR2: SGHNT and YYREEE (reference sequence). The CDR3 is CSSSVQGSGGYTF. CDR3 bases: TGTTCCAGCAGCGTACAGGGGTCAGGGGGCTACACCTTC. The whole variable domain, filled in from reference TRBV5-4 and TRBJ1-2, reads ETGVTQSPTHLIKTRGQQVTLRCSSQSGHNTVSWYQQALGQGPQFIFQYYREEENGRGNFPPRFSGLQFPNYSSELNVNALELDDSALYLCSSSVQGSGGYTFGSGTRLTVV.

This chain joins TRBV6-1 and TRBJ2-7, with D possibly TRBD1 on 6 matching bases. Deletions cut 3 bases from V and 0 bases from J, with 15 bases between. The CDR3 is 16 amino acids. In germline, CDR1 is MNHNS, CDR2 SASEGT. CDR3 sequence: CASSDIGRGSSYEQYF. The CDR3 DNA reads as TGTGCCAGCAGTGATATCGGCAGGGGAAGCTCCTACGAGCAGTACTTC.

This clone was seen once. The chain recombines TRBV20-1 with TRBJ2-5, with TRBD2 identical over 8 bases. Per germline, CDR1 DFQATT and CDR2 SNEGSKA (reference sequence). V lost 3 bases, J lost 4 bases, and 7 bases stayed unmatched. The CDR3 totals 14 residues. DNA for the CDR3: TGCAGTGCTAGTGGAAGCGGGAGTGGAGAGACCCAGTACTTC. It specifies CSASGSGSGETQYF.

This clone was observed a handful of times. The rearrangement links TRBV28 to TRBJ2-1; 10 bases agree with TRBD2. The ends lost 4 bases at V and 5 bases at J; junction bases unmatched: 5. CDR3 length: 15 residues. Looked up from germline, CDR1 is MDHEN and CDR2 is SYDVKM. The CDR3 sequence: CASSYPSGGNNEQFF. In DNA form, the CDR3 reads TGTGCCAGCAGTTACCCTAGCGGGGGTAACAATGAGCAGTTCTTC.

V usage is TRBV29-1 and J usage is TRBJ1-1, with a possible D match to TRBD1 (6 bases). In germline, CDR1 is SQVTM, CDR2 ANQGSEA. The CDR3 is 13 residues long. Trimming took off 4 bases at V and 4 bases at J, with 13 bases between the two ends. The CDR3 DNA reads TGCAGCGTTGCGGCAGGGGAGGCCACTGAAGCTTTCTTT. It specifies CSVAAGEATEAFF.

The CDR3 coding sequence is TGTGCCAGCAGTTACTTATTCTTGGACAGCAGGAATTCACCCCTCCACTTT. Encoded protein: CASSYLFLDSRNSPLHF. This sequence joins TRBV6-5 and TRBJ1-6, with D perhaps matching TRBD1 (6 bases). CDR3 length equals 17 residues. V was pared by 1 base and J by 7 bases, with 17 bases between. Germline V gene lookup returns CDR1 MNHEY and CDR2 SVGAGI.

This clone showed up many times. J is TRBJ2-1 and V is TRBV10-3, with D perhaps TRBD2 (5 bases). CDR3 length equals 15 residues. The germline gives CDR1 ENHRY, CDR2 SYGVKD. Deletions cut 4 bases from V and 3 bases from J, with 13 bases between. CDR3 protein: CAISGTSALYNEQFF. The CDR3 bases are TGTGCCATCAGTGGCACTAGTGCCCTCTACAATGAGCAGTTCTTC.

This clone has just a few counts. The germline gene is not matched at one end of the junction; a read error may be the cause. The V and J genes are TRBV28 and TRBJ2-7; 9 bases map to TRBD1. Germline V gene sequence: CDR1 MDHEN, CDR2 SYDVKM. CDR3 length: 14 amino acids. The CDR3 coding sequence is TGTGCCAGCAGTTTATTTCGGGACAGGGACGAGCGGTACTTC. Amino acid sequence: CASSLFRDRDERYF.

The V call is TRBV6-4, the J call TRBJ2-1; D is unresolved. Germline CDR1 MRHNA, CDR2 SNTAGT. The CDR3 extends over 12 amino acids. With 7 bases removed from V and 9 bases from J, the gap between germline ends came to 13 bases. The CDR3 protein is CASTDGVGEQFF. The CDR3 DNA follows: TGTGCCAGCACTGATGGGGTCGGTGAGCAGTTCTTC.

This clone is medium-sized within its sample. V usage is TRBV6-1 and J usage is TRBJ1-2; D remains unclear. Germline V gene lookup returns CDR1 MNHNS and CDR2 SASEGT. The length of the CDR3 is 12 residues. V dropped 6 bases and J dropped 4 bases, with 9 bases sitting between them. The CDR3 DNA sequence: TGTGCCAGCAGAGACATCATCTATGGCTACACCTTC. This translates into CASRDIIYGYTF.

The V and J genes are TRBV6-5 and TRBJ1-6; the match to TRBD1 covers 9 bases. The trim removed 4 bases at V and 7 bases at J, leaving 2 bases unmatched. The CDR3 sequence is 14 residues long. CDR1 and CDR2 from the germline V gene are MNHEY and SVGAGI. The CDR3: CASSWTGVNSPLHF. CDR3 DNA: TGTGCCAGCAGTTGGACAGGGGTGAATTCACCCCTCCACTTT.

V gene TRBV30 combines with J gene TRBJ1-4; a possible D gene is TRBD1 (5 bases). Germline V gene data show CDR1 as GTSNPN and CDR2 as SVGIG (reference sequence). Trimming removed 1 base from V and 8 bases from J, with 11 bases in between. The CDR3 contains 13 residues. The CDR3 DNA reads as TGTGCCTGGAGTGGCCCGAACAGGGAAAAACTGTTTTTT. The encoded protein is CAWSGPNREKLFF.

The chain is built from TRBV20-1 and TRBJ2-5, with 7 bases aligning to TRBD2. The end of the DNA is better explained by TRBJ2-1, so the J call may be wrong. The germline V gene has CDR1 DFQATT and CDR2 SNEGSKA (reference sequence). CDR3 length: 15 amino acids. CDR3 in amino acids: CSADDRREFNNEQFF. The CDR3, as DNA: TGCAGTGCTGACGACCGGCGGGAGTTCAACAATGAGCAGTTCTTC.

This chain links TRBV5-1 with TRBJ2-7; weak D call: TRBD2 (5 bases). CDR3 length equals 14 residues. V gave up 0 bases and J gave up 0 bases, with 7 bases separating them. CDR1 and CDR2 from the germline V gene are SGHRS and YFSETQ. The CDR3 DNA follows: TGCGCCAGCAGCTTGGCGGGGAACTCCTACGAGCAGTACTTC. This encodes CASSLAGNSYEQYF.

As for this clone: This may be a read error, as it is one base from a much larger clone. The chain couples TRBV14 to TRBJ1-4, with 9 nucleotides matching TRBD1. V lost 3 bases, J lost 6 bases, and 8 bases stayed unmatched. CDR1 is SGHDN and CDR2 is FVKESK in the germline V gene. This CDR3 spans 16 amino acids. Here the CDR3 DNA reads TGTGCCAGCAGCCAGAACCGGGACAGGGCTGATGAAAAACTGTTTTTT. This encodes CASSQNRDRADEKLFF.

This clone showed up just a few times. An end of the junction differs from the germline gene, which may be a read error. V is TRBV6-5 and J is TRBJ1-2; 7 bases line up with TRBD1. The CDR3 sequence is 14 residues long. Germline V gives CDR1 MNHEY, CDR2 SVGAGI. The DNA of the CDR3 is TGTGCCGGCAGTTACTTACAGGGGAGCTATGGCTACACCTTC. It is translated as CAGSYLQGSYGYTF.

The chain links TRBV11-2 to TRBJ2-7; D is unresolved. The CDR3 sequence is 19 residues long. Per the germline V gene, CDR1 is SGHAT and CDR2 is FQNNGV. Trimming removed 5 bases at V and 2 bases at J, with 28 bases between. The CDR3 DNA sequence: TGTGCCAGCAGCCCTTCAGTCGCGGCCCCGACGGCCATTGCCTACGAGCAGTACTTC. Amino acids: CASSPSVAAPTAIAYEQYF.

This clone was picked up many times. The rearrangement links TRBV5-1 to TRBJ2-3, with D maybe TRBD2 (5 bases). Germline assignment: CDR1 SGHRS and CDR2 YFSETQ. V was clipped by 0 bases and J by 0 bases, with 5 bases between them. CDR3 length equals 14 residues. DNA for the CDR3: TGCGCCAGCAGCTTGGAGCGGAGCACAGATACGCAGTATTTT. Encoded protein: CASSLERSTDTQYF.

This clone has at least ten counts. CDR3 nucleotide sequence: TGTGCCAGCAGCGTAGGCGGATACACAGATACGCAGTATTTT. This codes for CASSVGGYTDTQYF. V is TRBV9 and J is TRBJ2-3, with D uncertain. CDR1 is SGDLS, CDR2 YYNGEE, per germline. V was shortened by 0 bases and J by 2 bases, with 7 bases between the two germline ends. There are 14 residues in the CDR3.

This clone showed up just once. The junction departs from germline at one end; a sequencing error may be responsible. The chain has TRBV4-3 and TRBJ1-6; D not certain. This CDR3 comprises 19 residues. The germline V gene has CDR1 LGHNA and CDR2 YSLEER. DNA for the CDR3: TGCGTCAGCAGCGCATCCCTCGGTCGTAAGGGTTCCTATAATTCACCCCTCCACTTT. This encodes CVSSASLGRKGSYNSPLHF.

This clone was seen at least ten times. The chain links TRBV6-2 or TRBV6-3 to TRBJ2-1; TRBD1 matches at 12 bases. V dropped 6 bases and J dropped 7; count of bases not matched to a gene: 13. Germline lookup yields CDR1 MNHEY and CDR2 SVGEGT. The CDR3 has 17 residues. The CDR3 DNA sequence: TGTGCCAGCAGCCCCGGGGAGGGGACAGGGGGCGTGAATGAGCAGTTCTTC. Protein sequence: CASSPGEGTGGVNEQFF.

The chain couples TRBV20-1 to TRBJ2-1; TRBD1 might be the D (5 bases). This CDR3 contains 15 residues. The V end lost 3 bases, the J end lost 0 bases, and 12 bases lay between the germline ends. The germline CDR1 and CDR2 sequences are DFQATT and SNEGSKA (reference sequence). The CDR3 nucleotides read TGCAGTGCTAGCGACCGACAGAGCTCCTACAATGAGCAGTTCTTC. This translates into CSASDRQSSYNEQFF.

This clone was seen at least ten times. The rearrangement uses TRBV18 and TRBJ2-7, with TRBD1 matching over 7 bases. CDR1 KGHSH and CDR2 LQKENI come from the germline V gene. This CDR3 region has 15 residues. The junction had 2 bases not matched to a gene; V was cut back by 0 bases and J by 0 bases. This chain's CDR3 is CASSPPGQSSYEQYF. CDR3 DNA: TGTGCCAGCTCACCACCGGGACAGAGCTCCTACGAGCAGTACTTC.

The chain combines TRBV6-6 with TRBJ2-1; 10 nucleotides match TRBD2. The CDR3 has 17 amino acids. Trimming at V came to 0 bases and at J to 4 bases, leaving 6 bases not matched to a gene. Germline V gene lookup returns CDR1 MNHNY and CDR2 SVGAGI (reference sequence). The CDR3 DNA reads as TGTGCCAGCAGTTACTCGAGGGGGACTAGCGTTTACAATGAGCAGTTCTTC. Translation gives CASSYSRGTSVYNEQFF.

This clone is medium-sized. The V gene is TRBV11-2, the J gene TRBJ1-1, with unresolved D. In germline, CDR1 is SGHAT, CDR2 FQNNGV. This CDR3 is built from 15 residues. V lost 0 bases to trimming and J lost 1 base, with 9 bases between them. CDR3 nucleotides: TGTGCCAGCAGCTTAGATCTGTTCTGGAACACTGAAGCTTTCTTT. Protein sequence: CASSLDLFWNTEAFF.